This is a list of T cell receptor beta chains from one sample in a study of T cell changes during pregnancy in multiple sclerosis. Sequenced by immunoSEQ multiplex PCR; TCRdb stores in-frame clones only, minus some. This sample has roughly 120,000 clones, with approximately 95% found just once. The source was peripheral blood, collected before pregnancy. The receptors were gathered from a female donor with multiple sclerosis, enrolled in a pregnancy study. The CDR3 runs from the conserved cysteine through the conserved F or W. A D gene is named only where the DNA matches it firmly. Part of the rows lack a size; the others show once, few, many or a class for expanded clones.

j_gene: TRBJ2-7
abundance: -
v_gene: TRBV27
d_gene: TRBD2
CDR3nt: TGTGCCAGCAGTTTAGAGCGGGGGCCCTCCTACGAGCAGTACTTC
CDR3aa: CASSLERGPSYEQYF

j_gene: TRBJ2-3
abundance: -
v_gene: TRBV29-1
d_gene: -
CDR3nt: TGCAGCGTGCGGCCAACAGATACGCAGTATTTT
CDR3aa: CSVRPTDTQYF

j_gene: TRBJ2-4
abundance: -
v_gene: TRBV2
d_gene: -
CDR3nt: TGTGCCAGCAGTAACCCGCCCGCCGGAAACATTCAGTACTTC
CDR3aa: CASSNPPAGNIQYF

j_gene: TRBJ1-1
abundance: -
v_gene: TRBV6-4
d_gene: -
CDR3nt: TGTGCCAGCAGTGCTGCGGGGCAGGCGACTGAAGCTTTCTTT
CDR3aa: CASSAAGQATEAFF

j_gene: TRBJ1-5
abundance: -
v_gene: TRBV19
d_gene: TRBD1
CDR3nt: TGTGCCAGTAGCGGGACAGGGGGGGGTCAGCCCCAGCATTTT
CDR3aa: CASSGTGGGQPQHF

j_gene: TRBJ1-1
abundance: -
v_gene: TRBV5-1
d_gene: -
CDR3nt: TGCGCCAGCAGCAAACAGGTGAACACTGAAGCTTTCTTT
CDR3aa: CASSKQVNTEAFF

j_gene: TRBJ2-1
abundance: -
v_gene: TRBV27
d_gene: TRBD2
CDR3nt: TGTGCCAGCAGTTCTCTAGCGGGAGAAAGCCATGAGCAGTTCTTC
CDR3aa: CASSSLAGESHEQFF

j_gene: TRBJ2-3
abundance: -
v_gene: TRBV15
d_gene: TRBD2
CDR3nt: TGTGCCACCAGCCGAGCCGGGACTAGCGCCTCCGGCGCAGATACGCAGTATTTT
CDR3aa: CATSRAGTSASGADTQYF

j_gene: TRBJ2-1
abundance: -
v_gene: TRBV27
d_gene: TRBD2
CDR3nt: TGTGCTGCAATGGGGCCTGGGCGGGAGGGCAATGAGCAGTTCTTC
CDR3aa: CAAMGPGREGNEQFF

j_gene: TRBJ1-2
abundance: -
v_gene: TRBV5-4
d_gene: TRBD1
CDR3nt: TGTGCCAGCAGCTTCTCCGCAGGGGGCTATGGCTACACCTTC
CDR3aa: CASSFSAGGYGYTF

j_gene: TRBJ1-4
abundance: -
v_gene: TRBV18
d_gene: TRBD1
CDR3nt: TGTGCCAGCTCACCACCGACAGGGTATCACGGTAATGAAAAACTGTTTTTT
CDR3aa: CASSPPTGYHGNEKLFF

j_gene: TRBJ1-6
abundance: -
v_gene: TRBV27
d_gene: -
CDR3nt: TGTGCCAGCAGAACAACAGGGCCCAATTCACCCCTCCACTTT
CDR3aa: CASRTTGPNSPLHF

j_gene: TRBJ1-1
abundance: -
v_gene: TRBV2
d_gene: TRBD1
CDR3nt: TGTGCCAGCAGGGATTGGACAGGAGGCGGCACTGAAGCTTTCTTT
CDR3aa: CASRDWTGGGTEAFF

j_gene: TRBJ2-7
abundance: -
v_gene: TRBV6-4
d_gene: -
CDR3nt: TGTGCCAGCAGTGAAAACCCCAGCTACGAGCAGTACTTC
CDR3aa: CASSENPSYEQYF

j_gene: TRBJ2-7
abundance: few
v_gene: TRBV28
d_gene: -
CDR3nt: TGTGCCAGCAGTTTGCTACAGGGTCTTAGGGAGCAGTACTTC
CDR3aa: CASSLLQGLREQYF

j_gene: TRBJ1-3
abundance: -
v_gene: TRBV4-1
d_gene: TRBD1
CDR3nt: TGCGCCAGCAGCCAAGACCAGACAGGGCTGTCTGGAAACACCATATATTTT
CDR3aa: CASSQDQTGLSGNTIYF

j_gene: TRBJ1-2
abundance: -
v_gene: TRBV29-1
d_gene: -
CDR3nt: TGCAGCGTTGAACAGGGAAGCTATGGCTACACCTTC
CDR3aa: CSVEQGSYGYTF

j_gene: TRBJ2-5
abundance: -
v_gene: TRBV12-5
d_gene: TRBD2
CDR3nt: TGTGCTAGTGGCGCCAGCGGGAGGGCCGAGACCCAGTACTTC
CDR3aa: CASGASGRAETQYF

j_gene: TRBJ2-1
abundance: -
v_gene: TRBV6-1
d_gene: TRBD2
CDR3nt: TGTGCCAGCAGTGAGGCGGGGGTGATATATGAGCAGTTCTTC
CDR3aa: CASSEAGVIYEQFF

j_gene: TRBJ2-1
abundance: once
v_gene: TRBV5-4
d_gene: TRBD2
CDR3nt: TGTGCCAGCAGCTCTCAAGGGGACTATCTCTACAATGAGCAGTTCTTC
CDR3aa: CASSSQGDYLYNEQFF

j_gene: TRBJ1-2
abundance: -
v_gene: TRBV6-4
d_gene: -
CDR3nt: TGTGCCAGCAGTCCCTATATGAACTATGGCTACACCTTC
CDR3aa: CASSPYMNYGYTF

j_gene: TRBJ1-2
abundance: -
v_gene: TRBV28
d_gene: -
CDR3nt: TGTGCCAGCAGTTTACCTCAAGGACAGTCCTATGGCTACACCTTC
CDR3aa: CASSLPQGQSYGYTF

j_gene: TRBJ1-5
abundance: -
v_gene: TRBV7-8
d_gene: TRBD1
CDR3nt: TGTGCCAGCAGCTTCAGTGCGGGGACTGGGACAGGGAGCAATCAGCCCCAGCATTTT
CDR3aa: CASSFSAGTGTGSNQPQHF

j_gene: TRBJ1-1
abundance: -
v_gene: TRBV5-1
d_gene: -
CDR3nt: TGCGCCAGCAGCTTGGGGCCCCTCACTGAAGCTTTCTTT
CDR3aa: CASSLGPLTEAFF

j_gene: TRBJ2-7
abundance: -
v_gene: TRBV9
d_gene: TRBD1
CDR3nt: TGTGCCAGCAGCCCCAAACAGGGGGGAACCTACGAGCAGTACTTC
CDR3aa: CASSPKQGGTYEQYF

j_gene: TRBJ2-2
abundance: -
v_gene: TRBV19
d_gene: TRBD1
CDR3nt: TGTGCCAGTACCCCTCAACAGGGGGCGAACACCGGGGAGCTGTTTTTT
CDR3aa: CASTPQQGANTGELFF

j_gene: TRBJ2-1
abundance: -
v_gene: TRBV5-4
d_gene: -
CDR3nt: TGTGCCAGCAGCTCACCGGGACTTAACAATGAGCAGTTCTTC
CDR3aa: CASSSPGLNNEQFF

j_gene: TRBJ2-7
abundance: -
v_gene: TRBV5-8
d_gene: TRBD2
CDR3nt: TGTGCCAGCAGGGGTAGCGGGGGAGCTTACGAGCAGTACTTC
CDR3aa: CASRGSGGAYEQYF

j_gene: TRBJ1-3
abundance: -
v_gene: TRBV11-2
d_gene: TRBD1
CDR3nt: TGTGCCAGCAGCTTAGGGACAGGGGGCTCGGACACCATATATTTT
CDR3aa: CASSLGTGGSDTIYF

j_gene: TRBJ1-2
abundance: -
v_gene: TRBV10-3
d_gene: -
CDR3nt: TGTGCCATCAGTGGAACCGGGACATCCCCAGGGGATGGCTACACCTTC
CDR3aa: CAISGTGTSPGDGYTF

j_gene: TRBJ2-1
abundance: -
v_gene: TRBV6-5
d_gene: TRBD2
CDR3nt: TGTGCCAGCAGTTTCCCCGGGACTAGCGGGAGCAGGGAGCAGTTCTTC
CDR3aa: CASSFPGTSGSREQFF

j_gene: TRBJ2-3
abundance: -
v_gene: TRBV2
d_gene: -
CDR3nt: TGTGCCAGCAACCAGCGGCAGAGCACAGATACGCAGTATTTT
CDR3aa: CASNQRQSTDTQYF

j_gene: TRBJ2-7
abundance: -
v_gene: TRBV5-8
d_gene: TRBD1
CDR3nt: TGTGCCAGCAGCGGACTTCGGACAGGGGACTACGAGCAGTACTTC
CDR3aa: CASSGLRTGDYEQYF

j_gene: TRBJ2-3
abundance: -
v_gene: TRBV5-1
d_gene: TRBD2
CDR3nt: TGCGCCAGCAGCTTGGTACGTCGGGAGGCCCTTTCCACAGATACGCAGTATTTT
CDR3aa: CASSLVRREALSTDTQYF

j_gene: TRBJ2-7
abundance: -
v_gene: TRBV29-1
d_gene: -
CDR3nt: TGCAGCGTTGGACACAGTACCTACGAGCAGTACTTC
CDR3aa: CSVGHSTYEQYF

j_gene: TRBJ2-7
abundance: once
v_gene: TRBV5-1
d_gene: TRBD2
CDR3nt: TGCGCCAGCAGCTTGGAGGGACTAGCGGGAGCGGACGAGCAGTACTTC
CDR3aa: CASSLEGLAGADEQYF

j_gene: TRBJ2-4
abundance: -
v_gene: TRBV7-8
d_gene: TRBD2
CDR3nt: TGTGCCAGCAGCCTTTATTCAGCGGGAGACCAAAACATTCAGTACTTC
CDR3aa: CASSLYSAGDQNIQYF

j_gene: TRBJ2-1
abundance: -
v_gene: TRBV30
d_gene: TRBD2
CDR3nt: TGTGCCTGGACTAGCGGGGGGACTAGCTCCTACAATGAGCAGTTCTTC
CDR3aa: CAWTSGGTSSYNEQFF

j_gene: TRBJ2-7
abundance: -
v_gene: TRBV10-3
d_gene: TRBD1
CDR3nt: TGTGCCATCAGTACGGGACAGGCAAACGAGCAGTACTTC
CDR3aa: CAISTGQANEQYF

j_gene: TRBJ1-1
abundance: few
v_gene: TRBV7-9
d_gene: -
CDR3nt: TGTGCCAGCAGCTTCAGGGGCGGCACTGAAGCTTTCTTT
CDR3aa: CASSFRGGTEAFF